These 25 T cell receptor beta chains originate from one sample sequenced in a study of Graves' ophthalmopathy and Graves' hyperthyroidism. Investigators amplified TCR beta CDR3 regions from RNA transcripts. The authors performed first-round RT-PCR with HTBI primers and then a second-round multiplex PCR. TCRdb re-analysed the multiplex PCR reads in MiXCR, keeping a single row per CDR3 protein. The table has around 590,000 distinct CDR3 sequences, about two fifths seen once. Material: peripheral blood or thyroid tissue (not recorded which). These receptors all come from an adult man with Graves' hyperthyroidism.

The chain recombines TRBV29-1 with TRBJ1-2; 10 bases are a match to TRBD1. V lost 7 bases, J lost 1 base, and 9 bases stayed unmatched. Germline V gene data show CDR1 as SQVTM and CDR2 as ANQGSEA. This CDR3 region has 15 residues. In nucleotides, the CDR3 is TGCAGCGCGAGACGACAGGGGGCCCATAACTATGGCTACACCTTC. Translation: CSARRQGAHNYGYTF.

This clonotype was recorded many times. The J gene is TRBJ2-7, the V gene TRBV12-5; TRBD2 agrees at 12 bases. Germline-derived CDR1 and CDR2 are LGHNT and FRNRAP. CDR3 length: 14 residues. J gave up 7 bases and V 4 bases, and 5 bases lay outside the gene matches. The CDR3 reads CASGSSGRAAEQYF. As DNA, the CDR3 is TGTGCTAGTGGTTCTAGCGGGAGGGCCGCGGAGCAGTACTTC.

This clonotype was observed at least ten times. The chain uses TRBV7-8 and TRBJ1-1, with a tentative D call TRBD1 (5 bases). Trimming pared 2 bases from V and 1 base from J, leaving 11 bases between. Germline CDR1 reads SGHVS; CDR2 reads FQNEAQ. The CDR3 runs to 15 residues. This CDR3 is CASSLRQTRNTEAFF. DNA of the CDR3: TGTGCCAGCAGCTTAAGACAGACAAGGAACACTGAAGCTTTCTTT. Based on the CDR3 plus reference TRBV7-8 and TRBJ1-1, the full variable domain is GAGVSQSPRYKVAKRGQDVALRCDPISGHVSLFWYQQALGQGPEFLTYFQNEAQLDKSGLPSDRFFAERPEGSVSTLKIQRTQQEDSAVYLCASSLRQTRNTEAFFGQGTRLTVV.

This clonotype was seen at least ten times. The chain is built from TRBV20-1 and TRBJ2-7; 7 bases line up with TRBD2. J gave up 5 bases and V 0 bases, and 7 bases lay outside the gene matches. CDR3 length: 14 residues. Germline V lookup: CDR1 DFQATT, CDR2 SNEGSKA (reference sequence). The CDR3 loop reads CSAREPIRGDEQYF. CDR3 DNA: TGCAGTGCTAGAGAACCTATTCGGGGGGACGAGCAGTACTTC.

This clonotype was detected a few times. This rearrangement joins TRBV7-9 to TRBJ1-2; TRBD1 might be the D (5 bases). There are 19 residues in the CDR3. Germline V gene data show CDR1 as SEHNR and CDR2 as FQNEAQ (reference sequence). V was cut by 5 bases and J by 4 bases, with 29 bases left in between. The CDR3 coding sequence is TGTGCCAGCAGCAATATGAGGGTAACCGGGGCAGCTACTTTCTATGGCTACACCTTC. Translated, it gives CASSNMRVTGAATFYGYTF.

The J gene is TRBJ1-1, the V gene TRBV5-1; TRBD1 might be the D (6 bases). The V gene's germline CDR1 is SGHRS and CDR2 YFSETQ. The CDR3 loop spans 16 amino acids. With 3 bases removed from V and 0 bases from J, the gap between germline ends came to 15 bases. The CDR3 protein is CASSWGGREVNTEAFF. DNA of the CDR3: TGCGCCAGCAGCTGGGGGGGGCGGGAGGTGAACACTGAAGCTTTCTTT.

V is TRBV7-8 and J is TRBJ2-2; unclear D gene. The CDR3 has 13 residues. Per the germline V gene, CDR1 is SGHVS and CDR2 is FQNEAQ. V lost 0 bases and J 7 bases, leaving 6 bases between the germline ends. The chain's CDR3 is CASSLAGNGELFF. For the CDR3, the DNA is TGTGCCAGCAGCTTAGCGGGTAACGGGGAGCTGTTTTTT.

This clonotype has only a few counts. V gene TRBV9 combines with J gene TRBJ1-3; tentatively, D is TRBD1 (5 bases). CDR3 length: 17 residues. V gave up 4 bases and J gave up 4 bases, with 21 bases separating them. Per the germline V gene, CDR1 is SGDLS and CDR2 is YYNGEE. CDR3 coding DNA: TGTGCCAGCAGCCCCGGGACCCTCCGGATCAGCGGAAACACCATATATTTT. Protein: CASSPGTLRISGNTIYF.

The rearrangement links TRBV20-1 to TRBJ1-5; the D gene is possibly TRBD1 (5 bases). Germline V gene sequence: CDR1 DFQATT, CDR2 SNEGSKA (reference sequence). The V and J ends lost 0 bases and 5 bases respectively, with 11 bases between them. The CDR3 sequence is 14 residues long. The CDR3 reads CSAREGPADQPQHF. CDR3 in DNA: TGCAGTGCTAGAGAGGGACCTGCTGATCAGCCCCAGCATTTT.

This clonotype was found many times. This chain connects TRBV19 to TRBJ2-5, with D maybe TRBD2 (5 bases). The V gene's germline CDR1 is LNHDA and CDR2 SQIVND (reference sequence). The germline V and J ends were trimmed by 6 bases and 1 base, with 15 bases remaining between them. The CDR3 loop spans 15 amino acids. The CDR3 here is CASRAGRGRQETQYF. CDR3 DNA: TGTGCCAGTAGGGCTGGCAGAGGGCGCCAAGAGACCCAGTACTTC. Variable domain in full (rest from reference TRBV19 and TRBJ2-5): DGGITQSPKYLFRKEGQNVTLSCEQNLNHDAMYWYRQDPGQGLRLIYYSQIVNDFQKGDIAEGYSVSREKKESFPLTVTSAQKNPTAFYLCASRAGRGRQETQYFGPGTRLLVL.

This clonotype was picked up a small number of times. The rearrangement joins TRBV24-1 to TRBJ2-3, with a possible D match to TRBD1 (5 bases). Per the germline V gene, CDR1 is KGHDR and CDR2 is SFDVKD. The CDR3 totals 16 residues. V was pared by 0 bases and J by 0 bases, with 9 bases between. The CDR3 DNA reads TGTGCCACCAGTGATTTGAAGGACATTAGCACAGATACGCAGTATTTT. Its protein is CATSDLKDISTDTQYF.

The V gene is TRBV20-1, the J gene TRBJ2-7, with a weak D call TRBD2 (11 bases). V was shortened by 5 bases and J by 5 bases, with 31 bases between the two germline ends. This CDR3 is 18 amino acids long. Per germline, CDR1 DFQATT and CDR2 SNEGSKA (reference sequence). The DNA for the CDR3 is TGCAGTGCTGTAACTAGCGGGAGCCGGGACAGGGGTCTACACGAGCAGTACTTC. Protein: CSAVTSGSRDRGLHEQYF.

At least ten counts were recorded for this clonotype. J is TRBJ2-5 and V is TRBV6-1, with 7 bases that match TRBD1. Germline loops: CDR1 MNHNS, CDR2 SASEGT. J lost 0 bases, V lost 6 bases, and 7 bases had no gene match. The CDR3 has 15 amino acids. The CDR3 protein is CASSPGTEYQETQYF. The CDR3 region has the DNA TGTGCCAGCAGCCCCGGGACAGAGTACCAAGAGACCCAGTACTTC.

This clonotype was found many times. V gene TRBV11-3 combines with J gene TRBJ2-7; D not certain. The CDR3 spans 15 residues. V was clipped by 5 bases and J by 1 base, with 15 bases between them. CDR1 SGHNT and CDR2 YENEEA come from the germline V gene. In nucleotides, the CDR3 is TGTGCCAGCAGCGACGCAGGAGACGGTTCCTACGAGCAGTACTTC. It translates to CASSDAGDGSYEQYF. The full variable domain, completed using reference TRBV11-3 and TRBJ2-7, is EAGVVQSPRYKIIEKKQPVAFWCNPISGHNTLYWYLQNLGQGPELLIRYENEEAVDDSQLPKDRFSAERLKGVDSTLKIQPAELGDSAVYLCASSDAGDGSYEQYFGPGTRLTVT.

This clonotype was counted only a few times. The chain joins TRBV20-1 to TRBJ1-1; 10 bases fit TRBD1. Germline CDR1 reads DFQATT; CDR2 reads SNEGSKA (reference sequence). V was clipped by 0 bases and J by 6 bases; unmatched bases: 7. The CDR3 loop spans 15 amino acids. The CDR3 sequence: CSARDYGQGGSEAFF. The CDR3 DNA reads as TGCAGTGCTAGAGATTACGGACAGGGGGGGTCTGAAGCTTTCTTT.

The gene calls are TRBV9 and TRBJ2-5; 7 bases match TRBD2. The germline gives CDR1 SGDLS, CDR2 YYNGEE. The ends lost 0 bases at V and 5 bases at J; junction bases unmatched: 4. The CDR3 has 14 residues. The CDR3: CASSVAGAGETQYF. The CDR3 nucleotides read TGTGCCAGCAGCGTAGCTGGAGCGGGGGAGACCCAGTACTTC.

This clonotype came up many times. V is TRBV7-2 and J is TRBJ1-4, with D tentatively TRBD1 (5 bases). Germline V gene lookup returns CDR1 SGHTA and CDR2 FQGNSA. Between the trimmed V and J ends, which lost 3 bases and 5 bases, there was a span of 16 bases. There are 16 residues in the CDR3. The CDR3 sequence: CASSLFPRGRNEKLFF. The CDR3 bases are TGTGCCAGCAGCTTGTTTCCCCGGGGACGGAATGAAAAACTGTTTTTT.

This clonotype has just one count. The J gene is TRBJ2-3, the V gene TRBV7-9; maybe TRBD2 (7 bases). V dropped 2 bases and J dropped 6 bases, with 18 bases sitting between them. Germline values: CDR1 SEHNR, CDR2 FQNEAQ (reference sequence). The CDR3 has 16 residues. CDR3 protein: CASSLTFGGPRDTQYF. The DNA for the CDR3 is TGTGCCAGCAGCTTAACGTTCGGGGGGCCGAGGGATACGCAGTATTTT.

The CDR3: CASSKDRGAIPGYGYTF. For the CDR3, the DNA is TGTGCCAGCAGCAAGGACAGGGGGGCGATTCCTGGCTATGGCTACACCTTC. This chain links TRBV7-9 with TRBJ1-2; TRBD1 matches 10 bases. Per germline, CDR1 SEHNR and CDR2 FQNEAQ (reference sequence). The CDR3 extends over 17 amino acids. Trimming took 5 bases from V and 4 from J; bases not matched to a gene: 13.

The rearrangement links TRBV15 to TRBJ1-1, with a tentative D call TRBD1 (5 bases). Germline V lookup: CDR1 LNHNV, CDR2 YYDKDF (reference sequence). V gave up 3 bases and J gave up 5 bases, with 10 bases separating them. This CDR3 comprises 13 residues. CDR3 protein: CATSREEGTEAFF. DNA for the CDR3: TGTGCCACCAGCAGGGAAGAGGGGACTGAAGCTTTCTTT.

The gene calls are TRBV29-1 and TRBJ2-5; 10 positions agree with TRBD1. The trim removed 8 bases at V and 3 bases at J, leaving 9 bases unmatched. This CDR3 comprises 14 residues. The germline V gene has CDR1 SQVTM and CDR2 ANQGSEA. CDR3 amino acids: CSPTGTGDKETQYF. The CDR3 nucleotides are TGCAGCCCAACCGGGACAGGGGATAAAGAGACCCAGTACTTC. Together with reference TRBV29-1 and TRBJ2-5, the CDR3 gives the full variable domain: SAVISQKPSRDICQRGTSLTIQCQVDSQVTMMFWYRQQPGQSLTLIATANQGSEATYESGFVIDKFPISRPNLTFSTLTVSNMSPEDSSIYLCSPTGTGDKETQYFGPGTRLLVL.

There are many counts of this clonotype. The genes are TRBV12-3 or TRBV12-4 and TRBJ1-2; maybe TRBD1 (6 bases). CDR3 length equals 14 residues. Trimming left V 5 bases short and J 5 bases short, with 15 bases between. The DNA for the CDR3 is TGTGCCAGCAGTCCAACAGGGTCCCAATATGGCTACACCTTC. Amino acids: CASSPTGSQYGYTF.

In its sample, this clonotype was seen a few times. The V gene is TRBV12-3 or TRBV12-4, the J gene TRBJ1-4; tentative D call: TRBD1 (6 bases). This CDR3 contains 14 residues. The germline V and J ends were trimmed by 1 base and 7 bases, with 10 bases remaining between them. The CDR3 sequence: CASSLVGGREKLFF. CDR3 DNA: TGTGCCAGCAGTTTAGTTGGGGGCCGTGAAAAACTGTTTTTT.

This clonotype has ten or more counts. The V gene is TRBV12-3 or TRBV12-4, the J gene TRBJ1-1, with a weak D call TRBD1 (5 bases). This CDR3 has 16 amino acids. The V gene lost 5 bases and the J gene lost 5 bases, with 21 bases spanning the gap. The CDR3 protein is CASSQGSWARETEAFF. CDR3 in DNA: TGTGCCAGCAGTCAGGGATCATGGGCCCGAGAAACTGAAGCTTTCTTT.

This clonotype was detected a few times. This chain's CDR3 is CASSSSVLSPLHF. The CDR3 region has the DNA TGTGCCAGCAGTTCTAGTGTATTGTCACCCCTCCACTTT. This chain joins TRBV6-5 and TRBJ1-6; no clear D gene. CDR1 MNHEY and CDR2 SVGAGI come from the germline V gene. The CDR3 runs 13 residues. Trimming shortened V by 4 bases and J by 10 bases, and 11 bases separated the two germline ends.